The 27 T cell receptor beta chains below come from one sample, sequenced in a study of CD8 T cells in ankylosing spondylitis. TCRdb re-derived calls from the 5' RACE reads in MiXCR, one entry per CDR3 protein. Here the sample spans 300,000 to 400,000 distinct CDR3 sequences, under 15% being singletons. Sequencing was performed on blood, either unsorted or a sorted T cell fraction (not recorded which). The receptors come from a male donor with ankylosing spondylitis or in good health (not recorded which).

The chain employs TRBV4-1 and TRBJ2-2; D is possibly TRBD1 or TRBD2 (5 bases each). The CDR3 runs to 15 residues. V lost 3 bases, J lost 5 bases, and 13 bases lay in between. Germline CDR1 MGHRA, CDR2 YSYEKL. The CDR3 DNA follows: TGCGCCAGCAGCCACTTTCTCTGGGGGACCGGGGAGCTGTTTTTT. Translated: CASSHFLWGTGELFF.

The rearrangement joins TRBV18 to TRBJ1-1, with 11 bases matching TRBD1. The CDR3 spans 15 residues. V was pared by 6 bases and J by 4 bases, with 7 bases of the junction left unmatched. In germline, CDR1 is KGHSH, CDR2 LQKENI. As DNA, the CDR3 is TGTGCCAGCTCCGCCGGACAGGGGGCGGGCACTGAAGCTTTCTTT. This sequence encodes CASSAGQGAGTEAFF.

V and J are TRBV14 and TRBJ2-2; D may be TRBD2 (6 bases). The length of the CDR3 is 15 residues. Germline lookup yields CDR1 SGHDN and CDR2 FVKESK. Trimming shortened V by 0 bases and J by 6 bases, and 11 bases separated the two germline ends. The CDR3 region is CASSQEEGFAGELFF. The CDR3 nucleotides read TGTGCCAGCAGCCAAGAGGAGGGATTCGCCGGGGAGCTGTTTTTT.

This clonotype occurred a few times. V usage is TRBV20-1 and J usage is TRBJ2-3; perhaps TRBD2 as D (7 bases). Germline lookup yields CDR1 DFQATT and CDR2 SNEGSKA (reference sequence). The CDR3 is 14 amino acids. V dropped 3 bases and J dropped 4 bases, with 14 bases sitting between them. The CDR3 protein is CSASDGGGADTQYF. In DNA form, the CDR3 reads TGCAGTGCTAGCGACGGAGGGGGGGCAGATACGCAGTATTTT.

This clonotype has a handful of counts. CDR3 coding DNA: TGTGCCAGCAGCTTAGTATCAGGGGGGAGCACTGAAGCTTTCTTT. It yields the protein CASSLVSGGSTEAFF. The chain joins TRBV7-2 to TRBJ1-1; TRBD1 matches 7 bases. This CDR3 spans 15 amino acids. V trimming: 1 base; J trimming: 4 bases; junction bases outside the gene matches: 6. CDR1 SGHTA and CDR2 FQGNSA come from the germline V gene.

This clonotype came up a few times. The gene calls are TRBV7-9 and TRBJ1-6; 7 bases match TRBD1. The V gene's germline CDR1 is SEHNR and CDR2 FQNEAQ (reference sequence). The CDR3 sequence is 12 residues long. The V gene end was trimmed by 5 bases and the J gene end by 9 bases; junction bases not matched to a gene: 1. In nucleotides, the CDR3 is TGTGCCAGCAGCCCAGGGGGTTCACCCCTCCACTTT. Its translation: CASSPGGSPLHF.

This clonotype was observed a handful of times. The gene calls are TRBV7-8 and TRBJ2-5; TRBD2 might be the D (6 bases). This CDR3 is 15 amino acids long. In germline, CDR1 is SGHVS, CDR2 FQNEAQ. V lost 1 base, J lost 5 bases, and 14 bases lay in between. CDR3 residues: CASSLGWRASETQYF. The CDR3 region has the DNA TGTGCCAGCAGCTTAGGTTGGAGGGCGAGCGAGACCCAGTACTTC. Filled out from reference TRBV7-8 and TRBJ2-5, the complete variable domain reads GAGVSQSPRYKVAKRGQDVALRCDPISGHVSLFWYQQALGQGPEFLTYFQNEAQLDKSGLPSDRFFAERPEGSVSTLKIQRTQQEDSAVYLCASSLGWRASETQYFGPGTRLLVL.

This clonotype appeared a few times. The chain is built from TRBV20-1 and TRBJ2-3; D perhaps matches TRBD1 (6 bases). Looked up from germline, CDR1 is DFQATT and CDR2 is SNEGSKA (reference sequence). V was shortened by 4 bases and J by 2 bases, with 16 bases between the two germline ends. This CDR3 comprises 15 residues. The CDR3 DNA follows: TGCAGTGCTATCTCCGGGACAAGATCCACAGATACGCAGTATTTT. It specifies CSAISGTRSTDTQYF.

The rearrangement links TRBV10-3 to TRBJ2-1; 16 nucleotides line up with TRBD2. The J segment lost 8 bases and the V segment lost 4 bases, leaving 2 bases of the junction unmatched. Looked up from germline, CDR1 is ENHRY and CDR2 is SYGVKD. The CDR3 is 15 residues long. The CDR3 DNA follows: TGTGCCATCAGTGGGGGACTAGCGGGGGGGTATGAGCAGTTCTTC. This codes for CAISGGLAGGYEQFF.

CDR3 in DNA: TGTGCCAGCAGAATGGGCCTCATTTCTAGCAGTGTCTCCTACAATGAGCAGTTCTTC. This translates into CASRMGLISSSVSYNEQFF. The chain combines TRBV6-4 with TRBJ2-1; a weak D match, TRBD2 (5 bases). Germline lookup yields CDR1 MRHNA and CDR2 SNTAGT. Trimming cost V 6 bases and J 0 bases, with 24 bases left between them. This CDR3 has 19 residues.

This clonotype was seen just once. The chain employs TRBV12-3 or TRBV12-4 and TRBJ2-1, with 7 bases lining up with TRBD2. CDR3 length: 18 residues. Losses at the gene ends were 1 base for V and 1 base for J; bases not matched to a gene: 10. The CDR3 protein is CASSLGAGLPISYNEQFF. The CDR3 DNA sequence: TGTGCCAGCAGTTTAGGCGCGGGACTACCGATTTCCTACAATGAGCAGTTCTTC.

This clonotype showed up just a few times. The genes are TRBV6-2 or TRBV6-3 and TRBJ2-7; D might be TRBD1 (5 bases). Germline lookup yields CDR1 MNHEY and CDR2 SVGEGT. This CDR3 spans 14 amino acids. V shed 10 bases and J shed 2 bases, with 18 bases lying between them. CDR3 coding DNA: TGTGCCATCACCCAAGGAACAGGTCCCTACGAGCAGTACTTC. This translates into CAITQGTGPYEQYF.

The sample holds a few counts of this clonotype. The V call is TRBV24-1, the J call TRBJ1-1; D is uncertain. Trimming took off 7 bases at V and 0 bases at J, with 11 bases between the two ends. The germline V gene encodes CDR1 KGHDR and CDR2 SFDVKD. The CDR3 consists of 14 residues. The CDR3 spells CATSGPVMNTEAFF. CDR3 DNA: TGTGCCACCAGCGGACCGGTGATGAACACTGAAGCTTTCTTT.

The chain carries TRBV4-2 and TRBJ2-7; no firm D call. V was cut by 1 base and J by 4 bases, with 14 bases left in between. CDR3 length: 15 amino acids. Looked up from germline, CDR1 is LGHNA and CDR2 is YNFKEQ. Written as DNA, the CDR3 is TGTGCCAGCAGCCAAGCCTACGAAAAGTTTTACGAGCAGTACTTC. Translation: CASSQAYEKFYEQYF.

At least ten counts were recorded for this clonotype. The rearrangement links TRBV28 to TRBJ2-1, with 16 positions matching TRBD2. V trimming: 4 bases; J trimming: 9 bases; junction bases outside the gene matches: 15. The germline V gene has CDR1 MDHEN and CDR2 SYDVKM. The length of the CDR3 is 19 residues. This CDR3 reads CASSSGTSGRVYGRFEQFF. The CDR3 DNA reads TGTGCCAGCAGTTCGGGGACTAGCGGGAGGGTTTATGGGAGGTTTGAGCAGTTCTTC.

The chain has TRBV3-1 and TRBJ2-1; unclear D gene. In germline, CDR1 is LGHDT, CDR2 YNNKEL (reference sequence). There are 10 residues in the CDR3. Trimming removed 2 bases from V and 9 bases from J, with 2 bases in between. The CDR3 protein is CASSQPEQFF. The CDR3 bases are TGTGCCAGCAGCCAACCTGAGCAGTTCTTC.

This clonotype was detected a few times. The rearrangement joins TRBV5-1 to TRBJ1-4; D uncertain. The CDR3 covers 14 residues. V gave up 0 bases and J gave up 4 bases, with 7 bases separating them. The germline CDR1 and CDR2 sequences are SGHRS and YFSETQ. CDR3 sequence reads: CASSLDHSNEKLFF. In DNA form, the CDR3 reads TGCGCCAGCAGCTTGGATCACAGTAATGAAAAACTGTTTTTT.

J is TRBJ2-5 and V is TRBV2; 10 nucleotides agree with TRBD2. The CDR3 is 14 residues long. Germline trimming cut 8 bases from V and 5 bases from J; bases unmatched to any gene: 8. Germline V gene lookup returns CDR1 SNHLY and CDR2 FYNNEI. CDR3 amino acids: CASGGLALGETQYF. CDR3 DNA: TGTGCCAGCGGGGGACTAGCGCTGGGGGAGACCCAGTACTTC.

This clonotype was seen a handful of times. The V gene is TRBV6-1, the J gene TRBJ2-2; 11 nucleotides match TRBD2. With V trimmed by 6 bases and J by 4 bases, 4 bases remained unmatched. The CDR3 length is 15 residues. CDR1 and CDR2 (germline): MNHNS, SASEGT. The CDR3 sequence is CASRLAGVATGELFF. The CDR3 DNA reads as TGTGCCAGCAGACTAGCGGGAGTTGCCACCGGGGAGCTGTTTTTT.

This chain links TRBV5-1 with TRBJ2-5, with 8 positions matching TRBD2. The V gene end was trimmed by 9 bases and the J gene end by 4 bases; junction bases not matched to a gene: 14. Germline-derived CDR1 and CDR2 are SGHRS and YFSETQ. The CDR3 covers 15 residues. The CDR3 spells CATSPGGTSGETQYF. The CDR3 DNA reads as TGCGCCACCTCGCCGGGAGGGACGTCGGGAGAGACCCAGTACTTC.

The sample holds a few counts of this clonotype. The V gene is TRBV5-1, the J gene TRBJ2-2; 8 bases match TRBD1. Looked up from germline, CDR1 is SGHRS and CDR2 is YFSETQ. This CDR3 is 17 amino acids long. The J segment lost 1 base and the V segment lost 3 bases, leaving 8 bases of the junction unmatched. The chain's CDR3 is CASSSTKTGVNTGELFF. As DNA, the CDR3 is TGCGCCAGCAGCTCGACTAAGACAGGGGTGAACACCGGGGAGCTGTTTTTT.

V and J are TRBV6-2 or TRBV6-3 and TRBJ2-3, with 12 bases lining up with TRBD2. This CDR3 contains 15 residues. V shed 6 bases and J 6 bases; nucleotides not matched to a gene: 7. Germline CDR1 is MNHEY and CDR2 is SVGEGT. CDR3: CASRTSGGPSDTQYF. In DNA, the CDR3 is TGTGCCAGCAGAACTAGCGGGGGGCCTTCCGATACGCAGTATTTT.

The genes are TRBV14 and TRBJ2-3; D is ambiguous. The CDR3 contains 14 residues. Looked up from germline, CDR1 is SGHDN and CDR2 is FVKESK. V was cut by 0 bases and J by 8 bases, with 12 bases left in between. The CDR3 DNA reads TGTGCCAGCAGCCAAGAGGACCTTGCACGTACGCAGTATTTT. Encoded protein: CASSQEDLARTQYF.

This rearrangement joins TRBV5-1 to TRBJ2-3; tentative D call: TRBD1 (5 bases). The CDR3 length is 14 residues. The V end was cut by 5 bases, the J end by 0 bases, with 10 bases between. CDR1 and CDR2 (germline): SGHRS, YFSETQ. In DNA form, the CDR3 reads TGCGCCAGCAGGGCCAGGGCCAGCACAGATACGCAGTATTTT. Amino acid sequence: CASRARASTDTQYF.

This clonotype was picked up a small number of times. This rearrangement joins TRBV12-3 or TRBV12-4 to TRBJ1-5; the D gene is possibly TRBD1 (6 bases). The CDR3 loop spans 13 amino acids. V dropped 6 bases and J dropped 5 bases, with 11 bases sitting between them. CDR3 bases: TGTGCCAGCAGGGCCGGGGGCTATCAGCCCCAGCATTTT. This codes for CASRAGGYQPQHF.

This clonotype was counted a few times. The rearrangement uses TRBV7-7 and TRBJ2-3; 12 nucleotides align to TRBD2. The CDR3 extends over 18 amino acids. Germline V gives CDR1 SSHAT, CDR2 FNYEAQ (reference sequence). Trimming cost V 5 bases and J 1 base; bases outside gene matches: 10. This chain's CDR3 is CASSRNPSGGAGTDTQYF. The CDR3, as DNA: TGTGCCAGCAGCCGGAATCCTAGCGGGGGGGCCGGCACAGATACGCAGTATTTT. The entire variable domain, with the rest obtained from reference TRBV7-7 and TRBJ2-3, is as follows: GAGVSQSPRYKVTKRGQDVTLRCDPISSHATLYWYQQALGQGPEFLTYFNYEAQPDKSGLPSDRFSAERPEGSISTLTIQRTEQRDSAMYRCASSRNPSGGAGTDTQYFGPGTRLTVL.

V is TRBV10-3 and J is TRBJ2-5; TRBD1 aligns across 7 bases. V was clipped by 3 bases and J by 0 bases; unmatched bases: 7. The CDR3 contains 16 residues. The V gene's germline CDR1 is ENHRY and CDR2 SYGVKD. In DNA form, the CDR3 reads TGTGCCATCAGTGACACGACAGGGCTGTACCAAGAGACCCAGTACTTC. Amino acid sequence: CAISDTTGLYQETQYF.